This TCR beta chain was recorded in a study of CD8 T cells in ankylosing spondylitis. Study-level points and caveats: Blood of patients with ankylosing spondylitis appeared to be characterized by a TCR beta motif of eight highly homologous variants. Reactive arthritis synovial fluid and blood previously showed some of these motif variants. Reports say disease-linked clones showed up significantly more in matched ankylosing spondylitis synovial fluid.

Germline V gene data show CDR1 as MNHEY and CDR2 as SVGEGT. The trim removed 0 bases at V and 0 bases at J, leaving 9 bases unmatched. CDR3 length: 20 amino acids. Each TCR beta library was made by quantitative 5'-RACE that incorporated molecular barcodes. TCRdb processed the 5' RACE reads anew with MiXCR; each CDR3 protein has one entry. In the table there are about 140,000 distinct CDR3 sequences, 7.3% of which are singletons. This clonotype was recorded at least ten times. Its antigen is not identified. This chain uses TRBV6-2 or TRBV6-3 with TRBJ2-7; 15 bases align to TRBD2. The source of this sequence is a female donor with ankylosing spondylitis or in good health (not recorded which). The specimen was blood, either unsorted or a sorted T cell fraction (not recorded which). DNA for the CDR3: TGTGCCAGCAGTTACTCTTCCGGGACTAGCGGGGGGAAGTTCTCCTACGAGCAGTACTTC. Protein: CASSYSSGTSGGKFSYEQYF.